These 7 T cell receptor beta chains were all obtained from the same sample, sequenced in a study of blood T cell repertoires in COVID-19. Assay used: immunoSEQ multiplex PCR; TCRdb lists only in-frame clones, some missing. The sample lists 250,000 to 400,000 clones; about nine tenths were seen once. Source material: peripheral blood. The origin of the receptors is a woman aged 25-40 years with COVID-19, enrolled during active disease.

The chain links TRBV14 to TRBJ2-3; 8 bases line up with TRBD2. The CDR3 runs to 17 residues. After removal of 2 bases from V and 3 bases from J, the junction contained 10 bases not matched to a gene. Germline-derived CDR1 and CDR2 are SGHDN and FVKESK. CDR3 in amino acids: CASSQRSGTRETDTQYF. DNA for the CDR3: TGTGCCAGCAGCCAAAGGTCCGGGACTAGAGAGACAGATACGCAGTATTTT.

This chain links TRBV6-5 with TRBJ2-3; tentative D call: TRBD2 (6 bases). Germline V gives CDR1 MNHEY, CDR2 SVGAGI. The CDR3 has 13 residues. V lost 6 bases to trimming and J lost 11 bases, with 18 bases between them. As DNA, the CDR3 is TGTGCCAGCAGCCTACTCAGTTCCGGGGGGCAGTATTTT. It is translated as CASSLLSSGGQYF.

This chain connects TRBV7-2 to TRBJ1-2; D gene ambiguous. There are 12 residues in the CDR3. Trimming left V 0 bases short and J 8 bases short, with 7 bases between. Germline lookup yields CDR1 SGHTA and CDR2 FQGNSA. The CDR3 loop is CASSLAGEGYTF. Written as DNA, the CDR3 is TGTGCCAGCAGCTTAGCCGGGGAAGGCTACACCTTC.

CDR3 loop: CASGSPSGRGTGELFF. CDR3 DNA: TGTGCTAGTGGTTCCCCAAGCGGGCGGGGGACCGGGGAGCTGTTTTTT. This chain connects TRBV12-5 to TRBJ2-2; 7 bases match TRBD2. The V and J ends lost 4 bases and 5 bases, in that order; junction bases with no gene match: 10. The CDR3 length is 16 residues. Per the germline V gene, CDR1 is LGHNT and CDR2 is FRNRAP.

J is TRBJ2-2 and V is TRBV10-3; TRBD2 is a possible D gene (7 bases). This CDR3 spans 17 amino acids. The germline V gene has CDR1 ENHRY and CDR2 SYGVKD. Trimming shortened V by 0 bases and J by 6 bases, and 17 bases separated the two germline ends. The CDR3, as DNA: TGTGCCATCAGTGAGTCCCGGGGGGCACCCCCCCCCGGGGAGCTGTTTTTT. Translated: CAISESRGAPPPGELFF.

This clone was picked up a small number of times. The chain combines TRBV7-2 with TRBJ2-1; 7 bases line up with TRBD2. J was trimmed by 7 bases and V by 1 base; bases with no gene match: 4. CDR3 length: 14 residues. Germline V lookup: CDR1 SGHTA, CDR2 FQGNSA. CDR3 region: CASSLEASGNEQFF. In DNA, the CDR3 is TGTGCCAGCAGCTTAGAGGCTAGCGGAAATGAGCAGTTCTTC.

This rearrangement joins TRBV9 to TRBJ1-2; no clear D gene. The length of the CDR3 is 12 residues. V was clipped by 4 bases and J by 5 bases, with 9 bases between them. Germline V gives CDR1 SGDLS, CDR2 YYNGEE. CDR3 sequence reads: CASSNPLYGYTF. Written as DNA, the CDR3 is TGTGCCAGCAGCAACCCCCTATATGGCTACACCTTC.